These 2 T cell receptor beta chains originate from one sample sequenced in a study of early T cells in non-severe SARS-CoV-2 infection. TCRdb re-analysed the 5' RACE reads in MiXCR, keeping a single row per CDR3 protein. This table has 60,000 to 70,000 distinct CDR3 sequences, roughly 10% appearing once. The sequenced material came from whole blood. The receptors shown here come from an adult who was a healthcare worker with PCR-confirmed SARS-CoV-2 infection or an uninfected control (not recorded which).

In this sample, this clonotype turned up a few times. The chain links TRBV5-5 to TRBJ2-3; TRBD2 agrees at 9 bases. Germline CDR1 reads SGHKS; CDR2 reads YYEKEE (reference sequence). Trimming took 2 bases from V and 3 from J; bases not matched to a gene: 4. The CDR3 contains 15 residues. The CDR3 DNA reads as TGTGCCAGCAGCTTCGGCGGGAGGGGAACAGATACGCAGTATTTT. This translates into CASSFGGRGTDTQYF.

Many counts were recorded for this clonotype. The rearrangement links TRBV12-3 or TRBV12-4 to TRBJ2-5; TRBD1 agrees at 10 bases. The CDR3 contains 16 residues. Germline trimming cut 4 bases from V and 3 bases from J; bases unmatched to any gene: 8. The CDR3 spells CASSSSLGTGEETQYF. As DNA, the CDR3 is TGTGCCAGCAGTTCCTCGTTGGGGACAGGGGAAGAGACCCAGTACTTC.